These 28 T cell receptor beta chains came from one sample sequenced in a study of CD8 T cells in ankylosing spondylitis. TCRdb re-called the 5' RACE reads through MiXCR, storing one row per CDR3 protein. The sample holds around 150,000 distinct CDR3 sequences; 40% to 50% are singletons and the top ten take around 15%. Sequenced: synovial fluid, either unsorted or a sorted T cell fraction (not recorded which). These receptors came from a male donor with ankylosing spondylitis.

The gene calls are TRBV27 and TRBJ1-2, with D possibly TRBD1 on 5 matching bases. V lost 5 bases, J lost 2 bases, and 9 bases lay in between. Looked up from germline, CDR1 is MNHEY and CDR2 is SMNVEV (reference sequence). CDR3 length equals 13 residues. CDR3 sequence (DNA): TGTGCCAGCAGTCGCGGGGCGAACTATGGCTACACCTTC. It translates to CASSRGANYGYTF.

The chain has TRBV12-5 and TRBJ2-3, with a weak D call TRBD1 (6 bases). The CDR3 runs to 14 residues. Per the germline V gene, CDR1 is LGHNT and CDR2 is FRNRAP. V lost 7 bases, J lost 7 bases, and 18 bases lay in between. This chain's CDR3 is CASAWGHEGNTQYF. The CDR3, as DNA: TGTGCTAGTGCCTGGGGACACGAGGGAAATACGCAGTATTTT.

The rearrangement joins TRBV15 to TRBJ2-5; the match to TRBD2 covers 9 bases. The germline CDR1 and CDR2 sequences are LNHNV and YYDKDF (reference sequence). Unmatched junction bases numbered 12, after V lost 7 bases and J lost 0 bases. The CDR3 loop spans 17 amino acids. The CDR3 loop is CATNAAAGGINQETQYF. CDR3 nucleotides: TGTGCCACCAACGCAGCGGCGGGGGGGATTAACCAAGAGACCCAGTACTTC.

This clonotype has more than one count but fewer than ten. The chain couples TRBV20-1 to TRBJ1-1, with TRBD1 as a possible D gene (5 bases). Germline loops: CDR1 DFQATT, CDR2 SNEGSKA (reference sequence). CDR3 size: 10 residues. The germline V and J ends were trimmed by 2 bases and 7 bases, with 5 bases remaining between them. The CDR3 sequence: CSARRGEAFF. DNA of the CDR3: TGCAGTGCTAGAAGGGGTGAAGCTTTCTTT.

The chain uses TRBV5-1 and TRBJ2-2; D is ambiguous. The CDR3 length is 16 residues. Trimming removed 3 bases from V and 0 bases from J, with 12 bases in between. Germline CDR1 and CDR2: SGHRS and YFSETQ. CDR3 DNA: TGCGCCAGCAGCTGGCTGTGGGCAACGAACACCGGGGAGCTGTTTTTT. Residues: CASSWLWATNTGELFF.

The chain couples TRBV6-4 to TRBJ1-5; TRBD1 is a possible D gene (5 bases). From germline, CDR1 is MRHNA and CDR2 SNTAGT. This CDR3 is 19 amino acids long. The V end was cut by 2 bases, the J end by 0 bases, with 20 bases between. The DNA for the CDR3 is TGTGCCAGCAGTGACACCCGGGACGGACGCCCGTATAGCAATCAGCCCCAGCATTTT. Residues: CASSDTRDGRPYSNQPQHF.

This clonotype occurred a few times. The chain links TRBV7-2 to TRBJ2-3, with D perhaps TRBD1 or TRBD2 (5 bases each). CDR3 size: 14 residues. CDR1 SGHTA and CDR2 FQGNSA come from the germline V gene. Deletions cut 7 bases from V and 2 bases from J, with 13 bases between. The CDR3 DNA reads TGTGCCAGCACCGGGGCCCAGTTCACAGATACGCAGTATTTT. This codes for CASTGAQFTDTQYF.

This clonotype appeared many times. The CDR3 DNA is TGTGCCAGCAGCCTCGGGACTAGCGGGCCAGATACGCAGTATTTT. It specifies CASSLGTSGPDTQYF. V is TRBV13 and J is TRBJ2-3; TRBD2 matches 12 bases. The CDR3 is 15 amino acids. V lost 5 bases and J lost 4; bases outside the gene matches: 4. CDR1 PRHDT and CDR2 FYEKMQ come from the germline V gene (reference sequence).

This clonotype was counted a few times. The CDR3 sequence is CASSSPITPGQIDYYPYEQYF. The CDR3 region has the DNA TGTGCCAGCAGTTCCCCTATAACCCCGGGACAAATAGACTATTACCCCTACGAGCAGTACTTC. The rearrangement uses TRBV28 and TRBJ2-7, with D possibly being TRBD1 (6 bases). This CDR3 region has 21 residues. Germline assignment: CDR1 MDHEN and CDR2 SYDVKM. The germline V and J ends were trimmed by 4 bases and 2 bases, with 33 bases remaining between them.

In its sample, this clonotype was seen many times. DNA of the CDR3: TGTGCCAGCAGTGGAGTCGAGAACACTGAAGCTTTCTTT. Its protein product is CASSGVENTEAFF. The J gene is TRBJ1-1, the V gene TRBV6-1; D call uncertain. Germline CDR1 reads MNHNS; CDR2 reads SASEGT. With 4 bases removed from V and 1 base from J, the gap between germline ends came to 7 bases. The CDR3 covers 13 residues.

This sequence joins TRBV4-1 and TRBJ2-7; 7 nucleotides align to TRBD1. The CDR3 runs 14 residues. V shed 3 bases and J 5 bases; nucleotides not matched to a gene: 7. Germline CDR1 reads MGHRA; CDR2 reads YSYEKL. The CDR3: CASSQIEGAHEQYF. The CDR3 DNA reads as TGCGCCAGCAGCCAGATCGAGGGGGCCCACGAGCAGTACTTC.

This clonotype has only one observation. The rearrangement links TRBV2 to TRBJ2-1, with TRBD2 matching over 11 bases. The CDR3 runs 15 residues. V lost 4 bases and J lost 5; bases outside the gene matches: 4. The germline gives CDR1 SNHLY, CDR2 FYNNEI. The CDR3 DNA sequence: TGTGCCAGCAGTGGTGGGACTAGCGGAAACAATGAGCAGTTCTTC. It is translated as CASSGGTSGNNEQFF. Complete variable domain (other parts from reference TRBV2 and TRBJ2-1): EPEVTQTPSHQVTQMGQEVILRCVPISNHLYFYWYRQILGQKVEFLVSFYNNEISEKSEIFDDQFSVERPDGSNFTLKIRSTKLEDSAMYFCASSGGTSGNNEQFFGPGTRLTVL.

In its sample, this clonotype was seen a few times. The chain recombines TRBV20-1 with TRBJ2-7, with 7 bases that match TRBD2. CDR1 and CDR2 from the germline V gene are DFQATT and SNEGSKA (reference sequence). J lost 6 bases, V lost 4 bases, and 9 bases had no gene match. The CDR3 totals 13 residues. The CDR3 DNA reads TGCAGTGCTACCCACCCGGGGGGTAGCGAGCAGTACTTC. It translates to CSATHPGGSEQYF.

This sequence joins TRBV29-1 and TRBJ1-1; D gene unclear. Trimming left V 3 bases short and J 5 bases short, with 7 bases between. CDR1 and CDR2 from the germline V gene are SQVTM and ANQGSEA. The CDR3 loop spans 11 amino acids. CDR3 bases: TGCAGCGTTGAGTGGTGGACTGAAGCTTTCTTT. It encodes CSVEWWTEAFF.

This clonotype was detected ten times or more. The chain joins TRBV19 to TRBJ1-1, with 11 bases that match TRBD1. Germline trimming cut 5 bases from V and 0 bases from J; bases unmatched to any gene: 5. This CDR3 contains 16 residues. In germline, CDR1 is LNHDA, CDR2 SQIVND (reference sequence). In DNA, the CDR3 is TGTGCCAGTAGTTGGGGGACAGGGGGAGTGAACACTGAAGCTTTCTTT. This codes for CASSWGTGGVNTEAFF.

The chain has TRBV11-3 and TRBJ2-7, with TRBD2 as a possible D gene (6 bases). The CDR3 extends over 16 amino acids. Per germline, CDR1 SGHNT and CDR2 YENEEA. V gave up 5 bases and J gave up 7 bases, with 24 bases separating them. The CDR3: CASSRTGDWVSWEQYF. The CDR3 nucleotides read TGTGCCAGCAGCCGAACGGGGGATTGGGTCTCTTGGGAGCAGTACTTC.

This clonotype showed up just a few times. The chain is built from TRBV28 and TRBJ1-3; the D is unclear. Trimming took 7 bases from V and 6 from J, leaving 10 bases between them. Per germline, CDR1 MDHEN and CDR2 SYDVKM. This CDR3 spans 12 amino acids. The CDR3 here is CASTPEENTIYF. The CDR3 DNA follows: TGTGCCAGCACCCCGGAGGAAAACACCATATATTTT.

The genes are TRBV14 and TRBJ1-2; TRBD1 matches at 8 bases. The length of the CDR3 is 15 residues. With V trimmed by 6 bases and J by 4 bases, 10 bases remained unmatched. Germline loops: CDR1 SGHDN, CDR2 FVKESK. This chain's CDR3 is CASSRSDRAPYGYTF. DNA of the CDR3: TGTGCCAGCAGTCGGTCGGACAGGGCGCCCTATGGCTACACCTTC.

This clonotype came up many times. V and J are TRBV7-7 and TRBJ2-1; 11 bases are shared with TRBD2. V shed 3 bases and J 6 bases; nucleotides not matched to a gene: 4. The CDR3 is 15 residues long. Germline V lookup: CDR1 SSHAT, CDR2 FNYEAQ (reference sequence). The CDR3 bases are TGTGCCAGCAGCTTTGGGACTAGCGGAAGCAATGAGCAGTTCTTC. This sequence encodes CASSFGTSGSNEQFF.

This clonotype has a handful of counts. V gene TRBV20-1 combines with J gene TRBJ2-2; 10 bases align to TRBD1. This CDR3 comprises 15 residues. Germline CDR1 reads DFQATT; CDR2 reads SNEGSKA (reference sequence). V lost 5 bases, J lost 6 bases, and 9 bases stayed unmatched. CDR3 loop: CSAFRPGQGSGELFF. In nucleotides, the CDR3 is TGCAGTGCTTTTCGACCGGGACAGGGGTCCGGGGAGCTGTTTTTT.

This clonotype was seen more than once but under ten times. The rearrangement uses TRBV19 and TRBJ2-2; TRBD2 matches at 8 bases. CDR3 length: 16 residues. The V and J ends lost 9 bases and 0 bases, in that order; junction bases with no gene match: 9. The germline V gene has CDR1 LNHDA and CDR2 SQIVND (reference sequence). CDR3 nucleotide sequence: TGTGCCAGAGTCCACGGGGGGGCCCCGAACACCGGGGAGCTGTTTTTT. Protein product: CARVHGGAPNTGELFF.

The rearrangement links TRBV4-1 to TRBJ2-1; perhaps TRBD1 as D (5 bases). Trimming took 3 bases from V and 1 from J, leaving 7 bases between them. The germline CDR1 and CDR2 sequences are MGHRA and YSYEKL. The CDR3 spans 14 residues. The CDR3 sequence is CASSQTESYNEQFF. The CDR3 DNA sequence: TGCGCCAGCAGCCAGACAGAATCCTACAATGAGCAGTTCTTC.

This clonotype was found once. The chain employs TRBV6-5 and TRBJ1-6; the D is unclear. Trimming stripped 2 bases from V and 8 bases from J, with 10 bases between. Germline-derived CDR1 and CDR2 are MNHEY and SVGAGI. The CDR3 spans 14 residues. In DNA form, the CDR3 reads TGTGCCAGCAGTTACGGGCAGACCCATTCACCCCTCCACTTT. Amino acid sequence: CASSYGQTHSPLHF.

This clonotype was counted between two and nine times. The V call is TRBV27, the J call TRBJ2-7, with 8 bases matching TRBD2. Germline loops: CDR1 MNHEY, CDR2 SMNVEV (reference sequence). This CDR3 has 15 amino acids. V gave up 5 bases and J gave up 5 bases; unmatched junction bases: 11. The CDR3 DNA sequence: TGTGCCAGCAGTATCAGCTGGCGGGGGGCTGACGAGCAGTACTTC. This encodes CASSISWRGADEQYF.

This sequence joins TRBV12-3 or TRBV12-4 and TRBJ2-5; perhaps D is TRBD1 or TRBD2 (5 bases each). V lost 3 bases to trimming and J lost 3 bases, with 11 bases between them. The CDR3 is made up of 14 amino acids. This chain's CDR3 is CASSFSRGEETQYF. In DNA, the CDR3 is TGTGCCAGCAGTTTTAGTAGAGGGGAAGAGACCCAGTACTTC.

V usage is TRBV20-1 and J usage is TRBJ2-3; weak D call: TRBD2 (6 bases). Trimming shortened V by 4 bases and J by 0 bases, and 14 bases separated the two germline ends. In germline, CDR1 is DFQATT, CDR2 SNEGSKA (reference sequence). This CDR3 spans 15 amino acids. The CDR3 reads CSANPGLTSTDTQYF. CDR3 bases: TGCAGTGCTAATCCGGGACTCACTAGCACAGATACGCAGTATTTT.

The chain carries TRBV2 and TRBJ1-1; 7 positions match TRBD1. Germline CDR1 reads SNHLY; CDR2 reads FYNNEI. V shed 5 bases and J 0 bases; nucleotides not matched to a gene: 3. The CDR3 loop spans 14 amino acids. This chain's CDR3 is CASSQGVLNTEAFF. As DNA, the CDR3 is TGTGCCAGCAGTCAGGGGGTTCTGAACACTGAAGCTTTCTTT.

V is TRBV20-1 and J is TRBJ2-5; D is unresolved. Germline CDR1 DFQATT, CDR2 SNEGSKA (reference sequence). V was pared by 6 bases and J by 0 bases, with 17 bases between. The CDR3 is 15 residues long. The CDR3 loop reads CSATPPTVYQETQYF. CDR3 coding DNA: TGCAGTGCGACCCCCCCAACGGTGTACCAAGAGACCCAGTACTTC.